Listed below are T cell receptor beta chains from one sample, sequenced in a study of shared clonotypes between healthy human individuals. Measured with immunoSEQ multiplex PCR; TCRdb has only the in-frame clones, and not every one. The data contain over a million clones, more than 75% of them singletons. The sequencing sample was made of memory CD4+ T cells from PBMCs. The source of these receptors is a man aged 18 to 35 in good health. Some clones in this sample may be carry-over from other donors' samples. Both conserved end residues are part of each CDR3. D genes are given only for firm matches. The size of a clone is reported for some rows only, either as once, few or many, or as a class for expanded clones.

. | TRBD1 | TRBJ2-1 | TRBV19 | TGTGCCAGTAGTATAGGGGGGACAGGGAGGATCGATGAGCAGTTCTTC | CASSIGGTGRIDEQFF
. | TRBD1 | TRBJ1-1 | TRBV29-1 | TGCAGCGTGGGGAACACGCCGGGACAGAAAATGAACACTGAAGCTTTCTTT | CSVGNTPGQKMNTEAFF
once | . | TRBJ1-2 | TRBV5-1 | TGCGCCAGCAGCCAAGACAGCTCCGACTATGGCTACACCTTC | CASSQDSSDYGYTF
. | . | TRBJ1-1 | TRBV7-9 | TGTGCCAGCAGCTTAGGGCAGAATGAAGCTTTCTTT | CASSLGQNEAFF
. | . | TRBJ1-5 | TRBV4-1 | TGCGCCAGCAGCCAAGCACGGTTGGGGACGTTTAGCAATCAGCCCCAGCATTTT | CASSQARLGTFSNQPQHF
once | TRBD2 | TRBJ2-6 | TRBV28 | TGTGCCAGCAACATGGGGGGGTCTGGGGCCAACGTCCTGACTTTC | CASNMGGSGANVLTF
. | . | TRBJ1-1 | TRBV7-9 | TGTGCCAGCAACCCGAATCAGGGAACCTTTGAAGCTTTCTTT | CASNPNQGTFEAFF
. | TRBD1 | TRBJ1-2 | TRBV15 | TGTGCCACCAGCACGGACAGGAACTATGGCTACACCTTC | CATSTDRNYGYTF
. | TRBD2 | TRBJ2-3 | TRBV28 | TGTGCCAGCAGAGGACTAGCGGGACCGACAGATACGCAGTATTTT | CASRGLAGPTDTQYF
. | TRBD2 | TRBJ2-3 | TRBV4-1 | TGCGCCAGCAGCCAAGACCGGGGGGGAGTGGGCACAGATACGCAGTATTTT | CASSQDRGGVGTDTQYF